The present entry profiles one TCR beta chain with its context. The CDR3 has 16 amino acids. Trimming took 1 base from V and 4 from J, leaving 14 bases between them. From germline, CDR1 is SNHLY and CDR2 FYNNEI. TCRdb's table, derived via immunoSEQ multiplex PCR, lists solely in-frame clones and lacks some. The table includes 110,000 or so clones, 75% to 90% detected once. The record originates from a study of blood T cell repertoires in COVID-19. The wider study: The United States, Italy and Spain provided the acute and convalescent COVID-19 samples.

The clonotype was recovered from a woman between 45 and 60 years old with acute or convalescent COVID-19. This chain links TRBV2 with TRBJ2-1; D is undetermined. The sample comprised peripheral blood. CDR3 sequence (DNA): TGTGCCAGCAGTGAAGAAGGCAGTCTGACTTACAATGAGCAGTTCTTC. Its translation is CASSEEGSLTYNEQFF.